This T cell receptor beta chain was found in a study of cytomegalovirus exposure and HLA in healthy donors. Study-level findings and limits: A later analysis revealed that TCR association rates differed between HLA loci, peaking at DRB1 and bottoming out at HLA-C. At a 0.05 false discovery rate, a later analysis found 16,951 TCR beta sequences to be associated with HLA alleles.

The germline V and J ends were trimmed by 4 bases and 5 bases, with 26 bases remaining between them. CDR3 length equals 18 residues. Germline CDR1 reads SEHNR; CDR2 reads FQNEAQ (reference sequence). It was with 60 Vbeta and 13 Jbeta primers that the PCR ran. Sequenced by immunoSEQ multiplex PCR; TCRdb stores in-frame clones only, minus some. In the table there are some 100,000 clones, roughly 84% of which are singletons. On this clone: The antigen is undetermined.

The sample consisted of PBMCs. This TCR was recovered from a woman aged 18 to 35 in good health and CMV-seronegative. This chain links TRBV7-9 with TRBJ1-1; weak D call: TRBD1 (6 bases). For the CDR3, the DNA is TGTGCCAGCAGCTCTCCACCGGGACATCTAACCAGTGGGACTGAAGCTTTCTTT. This gives the protein CASSSPPGHLTSGTEAFF.